A selection of T cell receptor beta chains follows, all from one sample in a study of T-cell memory formation after mild COVID-19. Each CDR3 protein is one row after TCRdb ran MiXCR on the 5' RACE reads. The sample records fewer than 40,000 distinct CDR3 sequences, around 7.7% being singletons. The sample comprised PBMCs or a T cell subset sorted from them (not recorded which). The origin of the receptors is a man aged 18 to 29 who had mild COVID-19 (a few samples of this study predate the infection). Cell type and time point are not known. Both conserved end residues are part of each CDR3. Each record gives: J gene, D gene, clone size, CDR3 length, V gene, CDR3 DNA, CDR3 protein. The D gene is left open where the match is weak. Only some rows state a clone size, as once, few, many or a class for expanded clones.

TRBJ1-2 . many 12 TRBV7-9 TGTGCCAGCAGCTTAGAAAGCTATGGCTACACCTTC CASSLESYGYTF
TRBJ2-3 . many 15 TRBV20-1 TGCAGTGCCCTACGGACGCCACACGCAACAGATACGCAGTATTTT CSALRTPHATDTQYF
TRBJ2-3 . . 14 TRBV20-1 TGCAGTGCTAGCGGGGGCGGTCGCACGAATACGCAGTATTTT CSASGGGRTNTQYF
TRBJ1-6 TRBD1 . 13 TRBV6-2/TRBV6-3 TGTGCCAGCACCCGACAGGGGAATTCACCCCTCCACTTT CASTRQGNSPLHF
TRBJ2-4 . many 14 TRBV5-1 TGCGCCAGCAGCCCGGCAGGTCCGGGAGACATTCAGTACTTC CASSPAGPGDIQYF
TRBJ1-6 . many 15 TRBV4-1 TGCGCCAGCAGCCAAGGGAGTAGACCCCAATCACCCCTCCACTTT CASSQGSRPQSPLHF
TRBJ1-5 TRBD1 few 15 TRBV19 TGTGCCAGTGCCCCAGGGGGCGTTCGCAATCAGCCCCAGCATTTT CASAPGGVRNQPQHF
TRBJ1-5 . many 12 TRBV20-1 TGCAGTCAGGCGTCAGGGGATCAGCCCCAGCATTTT CSQASGDQPQHF
TRBJ1-3 . . 12 TRBV20-1 TGCAGTGCCAGCACCATCGGAAACACCATATATTTT CSASTIGNTIYF
TRBJ1-6 . many 13 TRBV11-2 TGTGCCAGTGCGAAAGGGTTTTATTCACCCCTCCACTTT CASAKGFYSPLHF
TRBJ2-5 TRBD1 many 12 TRBV20-1 TGCAGTGCCTCGCGACAGGGGGAGACCCAGTACTTC CSASRQGETQYF
TRBJ1-1 . many 14 TRBV12-3/TRBV12-4 TGTGCCAGCAGTCCCGGGACCACCAACACTGAAGCTTTCTTT CASSPGTTNTEAFF
TRBJ2-7 . many 12 TRBV5-1 TGCGCCAGCAGCCGGGACGGCTACGAGCAGTACTTC CASSRDGYEQYF
TRBJ2-3 . few 13 TRBV12-5 TGTGCTAGTGGCCTCACACCGGTTGGTACGCAGTATTTT CASGLTPVGTQYF
TRBJ2-3 . many 13 TRBV11-3 TGTGCCAGCAGCTTAGATAGGGGAGATACGCAGTATTTT CASSLDRGDTQYF
TRBJ1-1 . . 13 TRBV3-1 TGTGCCAGCAGCCGTGGAGGGGGCACTGAAGCTTTCTTT CASSRGGGTEAFF
TRBJ1-5 . many 15 TRBV5-1 TGCGCCAGCAGCTTGGATGGGAGCAGGAATCAGCCCCAGCATTTT CASSLDGSRNQPQHF
TRBJ2-2 . many 13 TRBV5-1 TGCGCCAGCAGCTTGGGGGAGGCCGGGGAGCTGTTTTTT CASSLGEAGELFF
TRBJ2-5 . many 14 TRBV11-2 TGTGCCAGCAGCACCGCTAGAGGGTGGGAGACCCAGTACTTC CASSTARGWETQYF
TRBJ1-2 TRBD1 many 15 TRBV6-5 TGTGCCAGCAGTTCCCAGGGACAGGGTAACTATGGCTACACCTTC CASSSQGQGNYGYTF
TRBJ1-2 . many 14 TRBV29-1 TGCAGTAACCACGAGGGGACCCGCAACTATGGCTACACCTTC CSNHEGTRNYGYTF
TRBJ2-3 TRBD2 many 15 TRBV20-1 TGCAGTGCTCAAAGGACTAGCGGGGGCCGCATTACGCAGTATTTT CSAQRTSGGRITQYF
TRBJ1-2 . many 12 TRBV7-2 TGTGCCAGCAGCTTACTGGGGGACCTCTACACCTTC CASSLLGDLYTF
TRBJ1-4 TRBD1 many 16 TRBV4-1 TGCGCCAGCAGCCCCAGGGACAGGGGCCTACATGAAAAACTGTTTTTT CASSPRDRGLHEKLFF
TRBJ2-5 . many 13 TRBV7-9 TGTGCCAGCAGCCGACAGCCTCAAGAGACCCAGTACTTC CASSRQPQETQYF
TRBJ1-5 . many 15 TRBV4-1 TGCGCCAGCAGCCAAGATAGGTCGGGCGGTCAGCCCCAGCATTTT CASSQDRSGGQPQHF
TRBJ1-1 . many 13 TRBV3-1 TGTGCCAGCAGCCCTTTGGTTGGCACTGAAGCTTTCTTT CASSPLVGTEAFF
TRBJ2-3 . many 17 TRBV4-2 TGTGCCAGCAGCCAAGTCGGGGCGGGACGTTTGACAGATACGCAGTATTTT CASSQVGAGRLTDTQYF
TRBJ2-2 . many 17 TRBV6-1 TGTGCCAGCAGTTTCCCGGGGGCAGATTATAACACCGGGGAGCTGTTTTTT CASSFPGADYNTGELFF
TRBJ2-3 TRBD2 many 16 TRBV7-2 TGTGCCAGCAGCCGAGCTAGCGGGGGAGGGGCAGATACGCAGTATTTT CASSRASGGGADTQYF
TRBJ2-5 . many 13 TRBV12-3/TRBV12-4 TGTGCCAGCATCCCCCCGGGCTCTGGGACCCAGTACTTC CASIPPGSGTQYF
TRBJ2-2 . many 15 TRBV5-1 TGCGCCAGCAGCTTACAGGGACGTAGCACCGGGGAGCTGTTTTTT CASSLQGRSTGELFF
TRBJ2-3 . many 15 TRBV9 TGTGCCAGCAGCGTATCCTGGGGGAACACAGATACGCAGTATTTT CASSVSWGNTDTQYF
TRBJ1-2 . many 14 TRBV7-3 TGTGCCAGCAGCCCGACCGAAGCTAACTATGGCTACACCTTC CASSPTEANYGYTF
TRBJ1-2 . few 12 TRBV20-1 TGCAGCGCGGGGCAGCCTTACTATGGCTACACCTTC CSAGQPYYGYTF
TRBJ1-1 . few 12 TRBV10-3 TGTGCCATCAGTGAGGTGGGAACTGAAGCTTTCTTT CAISEVGTEAFF
TRBJ2-3 TRBD2 many 15 TRBV7-2 TGTGCCAGCAGCTTAATAGCGGGGGCGGGGGATACGCAGTATTTT CASSLIAGAGDTQYF
TRBJ2-2 . many 12 TRBV5-4 TGTGCCAGCAGCCGGGACATCGGGGAGCTGTTTTTT CASSRDIGELFF
TRBJ2-1 . many 17 TRBV13 TGTGCCAGCAGCTTTTACGGGGACTCCAGCTCCTACAATGAGCAGTTCTTC CASSFYGDSSSYNEQFF
TRBJ2-5 . many 14 TRBV12-3/TRBV12-4 TGTGCCAGCAGTTTCTCAGGAACACAAGAGACCCAGTACTTC CASSFSGTQETQYF
TRBJ2-5 . many 12 TRBV11-2 TGTGCCAGCAGCCCTCCCGGGACCCCAGCCTACTTC CASSPPGTPAYF
TRBJ2-2 . . 14 TRBV2 TGTGCCAGCACCTATGGGTCCCACACCGGGGAGCTGTTTTTT CASTYGSHTGELFF
TRBJ1-5 TRBD1 few 15 TRBV2 TGTGCCAGCAGACCCGGGACAGGGGTGAATCAGCCCCAGCATTTT CASRPGTGVNQPQHF
TRBJ1-6 . . 13 TRBV20-1 TGCAGTGCTAGAGTGCAGCCAGATTCACCCCTCCACTTT CSARVQPDSPLHF
TRBJ2-3 TRBD2 many 16 TRBV3-1 TGTGCCAGCAGCCGGGGCTGGGGGGGGATCCCGGATACGCAGTATTTT CASSRGWGGIPDTQYF
TRBJ2-5 . many 15 TRBV5-1 TGCGCCAGCAGCTTATCGTTCCGGACCGAAGAGACCCAGTACTTC CASSLSFRTEETQYF
TRBJ2-1 . . 14 TRBV7-8 TGTGCCAGCAGCTTAGGACTAGGTGGGAATGAGCAGTTCTTC CASSLGLGGNEQFF
TRBJ2-1 TRBD2 . 18 TRBV24-1 TGTGCCACCAGTGATCCCTCCGGGACTAGCGGTTCCTACAATGAGCAGTTCTTC CATSDPSGTSGSYNEQFF
TRBJ2-6 . many 14 TRBV6-2/TRBV6-3 TGTGCCAGCAGTTACGGGGGTGGGGCCAACGTCCTGACTTTC CASSYGGGANVLTF
TRBJ1-5 . many 14 TRBV7-9 TGTGCCAGCAGCTTAGAGTCCAGCAATCAGCCCCAGCATTTT CASSLESSNQPQHF
TRBJ2-1 . many 16 TRBV15 TGTGCCACCAGCACAGGGTGGGGATTAACTGGGAATGAGCAGTTCTTC CATSTGWGLTGNEQFF
TRBJ2-3 . many 11 TRBV6-2/TRBV6-3 TGTGCCAGCAGTTACCCAGATACGCAGTATTTT CASSYPDTQYF
TRBJ2-3 . many 17 TRBV20-1 TGCAGTGCCAAGGCGTCTGGGCGGGGCCGTAGCACAGATACGCAGTATTTT CSAKASGRGRSTDTQYF
TRBJ2-5 . many 15 TRBV7-2 TGTGCCAGCAGCTTATCCCGTTTTGGGTCGGGGTCCCAGTACTTC CASSLSRFGSGSQYF
TRBJ2-5 . few 14 TRBV7-2 TGTGCCAGCAGCCTTATGGGGGGCCAAGAGACCCAGTACTTC CASSLMGGQETQYF
TRBJ2-3 . many 14 TRBV6-1 TGTGCCAGCAGGGGGATGGGGGACACAGATACGCAGTATTTT CASRGMGDTDTQYF
TRBJ1-5 . many 11 TRBV3-1 TGTGCCAGCAGCCAAGGTGGCCTCCAGCATTTT CASSQGGLQHF
TRBJ2-1 . . 11 TRBV30 TGTGCCTGGAGTGTAGTTTGGGGCCCGTTCTTC CAWSVVWGPFF
TRBJ2-4 TRBD1 . 13 TRBV5-6 TGTGCCAGCAGCCTAGACAGGGCGAACATTCAGTACTTC CASSLDRANIQYF
TRBJ1-5 . many 14 TRBV19 TGTGCCAGTACCCAAGGGGTCGCGCCTCAGCCCCAGCATTTT CASTQGVAPQPQHF